The present T cell receptor beta chain was sequenced within a study of CD4 T cells in relation to SARS-CoV-2 and coronaviruses. Here immunoSEQ multiplex PCR was the method, and the copy in TCRdb shows in-frame clones only, minus some. The data hold about 24,000 clones, with around 76% observed a single time. The ends were cut back, 1 base at V and 2 bases at J, with 3 bases in the middle. The CDR3 is 12 amino acids. Per germline, CDR1 SGDLS and CDR2 YYNGEE. A word on this clone: As yet, its antigen is unknown.

The unexposed donors gave CD4+ T cells in about 2011-2019, prior to COVID-19. After around nine days of culture, CD4+ T cells were isolated. The gene calls are TRBV9 and TRBJ1-2; D is unresolved. The source of this sequence is a human donor in good health. Specimen: CD4+ T cells from PBMCs, cultured in vitro. The CDR3 sequence: CASSVTNYGYTF. DNA for the CDR3: TGTGCCAGCAGCGTAACGAACTATGGCTACACCTTC. Based on the CDR3 plus reference TRBV9 and TRBJ1-2, the full variable domain is DSGVTQTPKHLITATGQRVTLRCSPRSGDLSVYWYQQSLDQGLQFLIQYYNGEERAKGNILERFSAQQFPDLHSELNLSSLELGDSALYFCASSVTNYGYTFGSGTRLTVV.